These 2 T cell receptor beta chains were sequenced from one sample in a study of T cell repertoires in cytomegalovirus infection. TCRdb used MiXCR to reprocess the reads, holding one entry per CDR3 protein. The sample consists of about 330,000 distinct CDR3 sequences, 8% to 9.5% of them appearing once. The specimen sequenced was PBMCs. The receptor source for this set is a human donor in good health (CMV status not recorded). Some clones in this sample may be carry-over from other donors' samples.

This sequence joins TRBV7-2 and TRBJ2-7; D unclear. Germline CDR1 SGHTA, CDR2 FQGNSA. Trimming cost V 1 base and J 6 bases, with 7 bases left between them. This CDR3 is 12 amino acids long. CDR3 nucleotides: TGTGCCAGCAGCTTAGGATGGGTCGAGCAGTACTTC. This gives the protein CASSLGWVEQYF. Complete variable domain (other parts from reference TRBV7-2 and TRBJ2-7): GAGVSQSPSNKVTEKGKDVELRCDPISGHTALYWYRQSLGQGLEFLIYFQGNSAPDKSGLPSDRFSAERTGGSVSTLTIQRTQQEDSAVYLCASSLGWVEQYFGPGTRLTVT.

The chain joins TRBV6-1 to TRBJ2-5; D is tentatively TRBD1 or TRBD2 (5 bases each). V lost 5 bases and J 2 bases, leaving 18 bases between the germline ends. The CDR3 is 16 amino acids. CDR1 MNHNS and CDR2 SASEGT come from the germline V gene. The CDR3 sequence is CASSLRDPSGQETQYF. The CDR3 DNA is TGTGCCAGCAGTCTCCGGGACCCCTCGGGGCAAGAGACCCAGTACTTC.